Presented here are 32 T cell receptor beta chains from one specimen sequenced in a study of T cell changes during pregnancy in multiple sclerosis. The protocol was immunoSEQ multiplex PCR, while the TCRdb copy is restricted to in-frame clones and leaves out a portion. The table lists some 80,000 clones, approximately 94% of them singletons. This specimen was peripheral blood, taken in the third trimester of pregnancy. The origin of the receptors is a female donor with multiple sclerosis, enrolled in a pregnancy study.

The V gene is TRBV9, the J gene TRBJ2-3, with D maybe TRBD2 (7 bases). Germline V gene data show CDR1 as SGDLS and CDR2 as YYNGEE. V dropped 2 bases and J dropped 0 bases, with 16 bases sitting between them. This CDR3 is 17 amino acids long. The chain's CDR3 is CASSVNEGGGSTDTQYF. The CDR3 nucleotides read TGTGCCAGCAGCGTCAACGAGGGGGGGGGAAGCACAGATACGCAGTATTTT.

The V gene is TRBV7-9, the J gene TRBJ1-1; unclear D gene. Germline CDR1 reads SEHNR; CDR2 reads FQNEAQ (reference sequence). CDR3 length: 13 residues. Trimming stripped 5 bases from V and 1 base from J, with 8 bases between. In DNA form, the CDR3 reads TGTGCCAGCAGCCAGTCACAGAACACTGAAGCTTTCTTT. Amino acid sequence: CASSQSQNTEAFF.

The V gene is TRBV13, the J gene TRBJ1-5; 8 nucleotides match TRBD1. With V trimmed by 5 bases and J by 0 bases, 3 bases remained unmatched. CDR1 is PRHDT and CDR2 is FYEKMQ in the germline V gene (reference sequence). This CDR3 has 15 residues. The CDR3 protein is CASSRGTGSNQPQHF. The CDR3 DNA reads as TGTGCCAGCAGCCGAGGGACAGGTAGCAATCAGCCCCAGCATTTT. Drawing the rest from reference TRBV13 and TRBJ1-5, the complete variable domain is AAGVIQSPRHLIKEKRETATLKCYPIPRHDTVYWYQQGPGQDPQFLISFYEKMQSDKGSIPDRFSAQQFSDYHSELNMSSLELGDSALYFCASSRGTGSNQPQHFGDGTRLSIL.

The rearrangement links TRBV27 to TRBJ1-2; 12 nucleotides match TRBD1. The V gene end was trimmed by 5 bases and the J gene end by 3 bases; junction bases not matched to a gene: 4. The germline V gene has CDR1 MNHEY and CDR2 SMNVEV (reference sequence). The CDR3 is 15 residues long. In nucleotides, the CDR3 is TGTGCCAGCAGTGCAGGGACAGGGGGCGACTATGGCTACACCTTC. This encodes CASSAGTGGDYGYTF.

Of note for this clone: The germline gene is not matched at one end of the junction; a read error may be the cause. CDR3 residues: CASSLFAGNAEAFF. CDR3 DNA sequence: TGTGCCAGCAGTCTCTTCGCAGGGAACGCTGAAGCTTTCTTT. The chain has TRBV14 and TRBJ1-1; a possible D gene is TRBD1 (5 bases). This CDR3 has 14 amino acids. Germline values: CDR1 SGHDN, CDR2 FVKESK.

This chain uses TRBV9 with TRBJ2-3; TRBD1 might be the D (5 bases). V was shortened by 2 bases and J by 2 bases, with 12 bases between the two germline ends. The germline V gene has CDR1 SGDLS and CDR2 YYNGEE. This CDR3 has 15 amino acids. The CDR3 loop is CASSVTGHLTDTQYF. CDR3 sequence (DNA): TGTGCCAGCAGCGTCACAGGCCACCTCACAGATACGCAGTATTTT.

The genes are TRBV27 and TRBJ2-2; TRBD2 is a possible D gene (6 bases). Looked up from germline, CDR1 is MNHEY and CDR2 is SMNVEV (reference sequence). The V gene lost 0 bases and the J gene lost 7 bases, with 15 bases spanning the gap. This CDR3 spans 16 amino acids. The CDR3 coding sequence is TGTGCCAGCAGTTTATCAATTCCTACGGGAGACGGGGAGCTGTTTTTT. This codes for CASSLSIPTGDGELFF.

The chain couples TRBV29-1 to TRBJ1-1; 7 bases agree with TRBD1. The CDR3 spans 12 residues. Germline lookup yields CDR1 SQVTM and CDR2 ANQGSEA. V shed 6 bases and J 8 bases; nucleotides not matched to a gene: 9. This chain's CDR3 is CSVDQGVQEAFF. In DNA, the CDR3 is TGCAGCGTGGATCAGGGGGTGCAGGAAGCTTTCTTT.

The chain combines TRBV6-1 with TRBJ1-1, with D possibly matching TRBD1 (5 bases). The CDR3 runs to 17 residues. Trimming removed 1 base at V and 3 bases at J, with 18 bases between. Germline CDR1 MNHNS, CDR2 SASEGT. The CDR3 bases are TGTGCCAGCAGTGAAGGGCAGGGATGGGTAATGGACACTGAAGCTTTCTTT. It translates to CASSEGQGWVMDTEAFF.

The CDR3 sequence is CSVVSGHTEAFF. Written as DNA, the CDR3 is TGCAGCGTTGTCTCTGGGCACACTGAAGCTTTCTTT. This rearrangement joins TRBV29-1 to TRBJ1-1, with D hard to call. The CDR3 spans 12 residues. Germline V lookup: CDR1 SQVTM, CDR2 ANQGSEA. Trimming removed 4 bases from V and 3 bases from J, with 9 bases in between.

The chain couples TRBV29-1 to TRBJ2-1; TRBD1 is a possible D gene (5 bases). The V gene's germline CDR1 is SQVTM and CDR2 ANQGSEA. This CDR3 has 16 residues. The germline V and J ends were trimmed by 1 base and 5 bases, with 18 bases remaining between them. CDR3 loop: CSVEGSLGQGNNEQFF. The CDR3 DNA reads as TGCAGCGTTGAAGGTTCGTTAGGGCAGGGCAACAATGAGCAGTTCTTC.

V is TRBV27 and J is TRBJ1-2; 7 nucleotides match TRBD1. Germline CDR1 is MNHEY and CDR2 is SMNVEV (reference sequence). J lost 4 bases, V lost 10 bases, and 3 bases had no gene match. CDR3 length: 11 residues. The CDR3, as DNA: TGTGCCATGACAGGGATCTATGGCTACACCTTC. Its translation: CAMTGIYGYTF.

The chain uses TRBV12-5 and TRBJ1-1, with TRBD1 identical over 7 bases. This CDR3 has 15 residues. V gave up 2 bases and J gave up 4 bases; unmatched junction bases: 7. Germline V gene sequence: CDR1 LGHNT, CDR2 FRNRAP. The CDR3: CASGLRQGFTTEAFF. The CDR3 DNA is TGTGCTAGTGGTTTGAGACAGGGCTTTACCACTGAAGCTTTCTTT.

CDR3 residues: CASSDYQRGRNEQFF. In nucleotides, the CDR3 is TGTGCCAGCAGCGATTACCAGCGGGGAAGGAATGAGCAGTTCTTC. The chain couples TRBV7-9 to TRBJ2-1, with 7 bases that match TRBD2. V dropped 5 bases and J dropped 7; count of bases not matched to a gene: 11. CDR1 is SEHNR and CDR2 is FQNEAQ in the germline V gene (reference sequence). The CDR3 contains 15 residues.

This sequence joins TRBV11-2 and TRBJ2-1; weak D call: TRBD2 (6 bases). Per the germline V gene, CDR1 is SGHAT and CDR2 is FQNNGV. This CDR3 contains 13 residues. The ends were cut back, 2 bases at V and 7 bases at J, with 9 bases in the middle. The CDR3 loop is CASSLIGGNEQFF. CDR3 DNA: TGTGCCAGCAGCTTAATTGGGGGGAATGAGCAGTTCTTC.

V gene TRBV28 combines with J gene TRBJ1-5; a weak D match, TRBD1 (5 bases). The V end was cut by 6 bases, the J end by 4 bases, with 19 bases between. The CDR3 is 16 residues long. CDR1 is MDHEN, CDR2 SYDVKM, per germline. The CDR3 loop is CASSLTFRGQNQPQHF. CDR3 in DNA: TGTGCCAGCAGCTTAACCTTTAGGGGCCAGAATCAGCCCCAGCATTTT.

This clone was seen a single time. This sequence joins TRBV10-3 and TRBJ2-3, with 9 bases identical to TRBD1. Per germline, CDR1 ENHRY and CDR2 SYGVKD. This CDR3 is built from 14 residues. Trimming took 6 bases from V and 6 from J; bases not matched to a gene: 7. The CDR3 nucleotides are TGTGCCATCAGCCCCGGGACAGGGATGGATACGCAGTATTTT. It specifies CAISPGTGMDTQYF.

Here the CDR3 DNA reads TGTGCCAGCAGTGAAGCTTGGGGCCCCCAAGAGACCCAGTACTTC. Protein: CASSEAWGPQETQYF. The V and J genes are TRBV2 and TRBJ2-5; the D gene is possibly TRBD1 (5 bases). V was clipped by 0 bases and J by 1 base, with 9 bases between them. CDR3 length: 15 residues. CDR1 SNHLY and CDR2 FYNNEI come from the germline V gene.

This rearrangement joins TRBV9 to TRBJ1-2; 8 bases fit TRBD1. V was clipped by 1 base and J by 4 bases; unmatched bases: 6. This CDR3 contains 15 residues. CDR1 is SGDLS, CDR2 YYNGEE, per germline. The CDR3 sequence: CASSVSSDRVYGYTF. The CDR3 coding sequence is TGTGCCAGCAGCGTATCATCGGACAGGGTCTATGGCTACACCTTC.

The chain couples TRBV2 to TRBJ2-2, with no clear D. CDR3 length equals 16 residues. CDR1 is SNHLY and CDR2 is FYNNEI in the germline V gene. Between the trimmed V and J ends, which lost 3 bases and 2 bases, there was a span of 13 bases. The CDR3 here is CASSDSKHRNTGELFF. The DNA for the CDR3 is TGTGCCAGCAGTGACTCCAAGCACAGAAACACCGGGGAGCTGTTTTTT.

This chain links TRBV5-1 with TRBJ2-3, with 8 bases identical to TRBD2. Germline loops: CDR1 SGHRS, CDR2 YFSETQ. V lost 4 bases, J lost 3 bases, and 4 bases stayed unmatched. The CDR3 sequence is 14 residues long. The CDR3 loop is CASSPGGSTDTQYF. As DNA, the CDR3 is TGCGCCAGCAGCCCGGGGGGGAGTACAGATACGCAGTATTTT.

This sequence joins TRBV15 and TRBJ1-2, with D hard to call. CDR1 is LNHNV, CDR2 YYDKDF, per germline (reference sequence). V lost 0 bases and J 8 bases, leaving 10 bases between the germline ends. CDR3 length: 13 amino acids. The CDR3 sequence is CATSRDRGGGYTF. The DNA of the CDR3 is TGTGCCACCAGCAGAGATCGTGGCGGGGGCTACACCTTC.

The V gene is TRBV27, the J gene TRBJ2-1; D remains ambiguous. Germline V gives CDR1 MNHEY, CDR2 SMNVEV (reference sequence). The V end was cut by 6 bases, the J end by 2 bases, with 11 bases between. The CDR3 consists of 14 residues. The CDR3 nucleotides read TGTGCCAGCAGACTTGTTTCCACCTACAATGAGCAGTTCTTC. Protein sequence: CASRLVSTYNEQFF.

V and J are TRBV30 and TRBJ2-7; TRBD2 is a possible D gene (5 bases). The CDR3 covers 15 residues. V was clipped by 3 bases and J by 0 bases, with 15 bases between them. The germline V gene encodes CDR1 GTSNPN and CDR2 SVGIG (reference sequence). Here the CDR3 DNA reads TGTGCCTGGAGCACAGAGGGTCCGACCTCCTACGAGCAGTACTTC. This gives the protein CAWSTEGPTSYEQYF.

This rearrangement joins TRBV19 to TRBJ1-5; no clear D gene. Trimming shortened V by 1 base and J by 1 base, and 2 bases separated the two germline ends. This CDR3 is 13 amino acids long. The V gene's germline CDR1 is LNHDA and CDR2 SQIVND (reference sequence). In DNA form, the CDR3 reads TGTGCCAGTAGTATAGCGAGCAATCAGCCCCAGCATTTT. Residues: CASSIASNQPQHF.

The chain joins TRBV5-5 to TRBJ2-5; D perhaps matches TRBD2 (6 bases). CDR1 SGHKS and CDR2 YYEKEE come from the germline V gene (reference sequence). Trimming cost V 4 bases and J 2 bases, with 9 bases left between them. There are 13 residues in the CDR3. CDR3: CASSRDWQETQYF. The DNA for the CDR3 is TGTGCCAGCAGCCGGGACTGGCAAGAGACCCAGTACTTC.

V is TRBV27 and J is TRBJ1-2, with D tentatively TRBD1 (6 bases). Germline loops: CDR1 MNHEY, CDR2 SMNVEV (reference sequence). This CDR3 has 15 amino acids. Trimming stripped 1 base from V and 6 bases from J, with 15 bases between. CDR3 bases: TGTGCCAGCAGTTTATGGGAGGGGGGGCTAAATGGCTACACCTTC. This encodes CASSLWEGGLNGYTF.

The CDR3 is CASSSDRGRGGELFF. CDR3 nucleotides: TGCGCCAGCAGCAGCGACAGGGGGCGCGGCGGGGAGCTGTTTTTT. This chain joins TRBV4-1 and TRBJ2-2; 10 bases are shared with TRBD1. Germline assignment: CDR1 MGHRA and CDR2 YSYEKL. This CDR3 is 15 amino acids long. After removal of 5 bases from V and 7 bases from J, the junction contained 7 bases not matched to a gene.

The genes are TRBV25-1 and TRBJ2-3, with 7 bases fitting TRBD1. Germline V gene lookup returns CDR1 MGHDK and CDR2 SYGVNS. This CDR3 is built from 13 residues. The V and J ends lost 4 bases and 5 bases, in that order; junction bases with no gene match: 3. The DNA of the CDR3 is TGTGCCAGCAGTGTAGGGGGCAGAGATACGCAGTATTTT. Its protein product is CASSVGGRDTQYF.

The chain carries TRBV6-5 and TRBJ1-2, with TRBD1 as a possible D gene (5 bases). V gave up 6 bases and J gave up 6 bases, with 17 bases separating them. The CDR3 sequence is 14 residues long. The germline CDR1 and CDR2 sequences are MNHEY and SVGAGI. CDR3 DNA: TGTGCCAGCAGAGGAACAGGAGGGGCGAATGGCTACACCTTC. Protein product: CASRGTGGANGYTF.

This chain connects TRBV5-3 to TRBJ2-5, with 10 bases lining up with TRBD2. TRBV5-3 has ORF status, its function being uncertain. This CDR3 has 13 amino acids. CDR3 sequence reads: CAKKRGGGETQYF. CDR3 DNA: TGTGCTAAAAAGCGGGGGGGAGGAGAGACCCAGTACTTC.

This rearrangement joins TRBV15 to TRBJ2-7, with D tentatively TRBD1 (5 bases). CDR1 and CDR2 from the germline V gene are LNHNV and YYDKDF (reference sequence). The CDR3 has 16 residues. V was shortened by 0 bases and J by 5 bases, with 17 bases between the two germline ends. This chain's CDR3 is CATSRDRPQADHEQYF. Written as DNA, the CDR3 is TGTGCCACCAGCAGAGATCGGCCACAGGCCGACCACGAGCAGTACTTC.